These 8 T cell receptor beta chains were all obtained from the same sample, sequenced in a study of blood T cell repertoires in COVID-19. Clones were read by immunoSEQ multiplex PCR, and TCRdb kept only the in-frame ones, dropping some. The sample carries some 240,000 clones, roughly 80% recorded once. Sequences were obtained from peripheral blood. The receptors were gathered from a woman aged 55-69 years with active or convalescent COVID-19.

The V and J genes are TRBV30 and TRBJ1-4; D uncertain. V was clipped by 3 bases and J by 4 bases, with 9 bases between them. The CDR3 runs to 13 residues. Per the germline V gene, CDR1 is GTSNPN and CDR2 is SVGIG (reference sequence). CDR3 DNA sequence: TGTGCCTGGAGGATTCACGGTAATGAAAAACTGTTTTTT. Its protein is CAWRIHGNEKLFF.

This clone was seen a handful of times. The CDR3, as DNA: TGTGCCAGCAGCTTAGAAGGACTATCGCCCGGGGCCCTTTATGGCTACACCTTC. The encoded protein is CASSLEGLSPGALYGYTF. The rearrangement uses TRBV7-2 and TRBJ1-2, with D maybe TRBD1 (5 bases). CDR1 and CDR2 (germline): SGHTA, FQGNSA. This CDR3 comprises 18 residues. V lost 1 base and J 5 bases, leaving 23 bases between the germline ends.

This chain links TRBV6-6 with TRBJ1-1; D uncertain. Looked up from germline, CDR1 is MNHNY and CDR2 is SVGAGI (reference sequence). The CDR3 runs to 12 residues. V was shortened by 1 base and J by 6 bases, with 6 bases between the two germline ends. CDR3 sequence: CASSYFGAEAFF. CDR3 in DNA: TGTGCCAGCAGTTACTTCGGGGCTGAAGCTTTCTTT.

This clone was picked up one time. The CDR3 DNA reads TGTGCCAGCAGCTTAGATGCGGGAGCCCAAGAGACCCAGTACTTC. It encodes CASSLDAGAQETQYF. The chain is built from TRBV7-9 and TRBJ2-5, with TRBD2 matching over 7 bases. CDR3 length: 15 residues. Germline CDR1 and CDR2: SEHNR and FQNEAQ (reference sequence). The junction had 3 bases not matched to a gene; V was cut back by 1 base and J by 1 base.

The CDR3 DNA sequence: TGTGCCACCAGCAGCCTAGCGGCCTACGAGCAGTACTTC. It yields the protein CATSSLAAYEQYF. This sequence joins TRBV15 and TRBJ2-7; the match to TRBD2 covers 7 bases. From germline, CDR1 is LNHNV and CDR2 YYDKDF (reference sequence). CDR3 length: 13 amino acids. The V gene end was trimmed by 3 bases and the J gene end by 2 bases; junction bases not matched to a gene: 1.

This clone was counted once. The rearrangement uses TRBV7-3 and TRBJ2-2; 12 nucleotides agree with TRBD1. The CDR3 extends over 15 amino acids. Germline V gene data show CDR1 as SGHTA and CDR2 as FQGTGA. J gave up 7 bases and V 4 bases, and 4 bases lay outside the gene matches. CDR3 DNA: TGTGCCAGCAGCTCGGGACAGGGGGCGGTCGGGGAGCTGTTTTTT. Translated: CASSSGQGAVGELFF.

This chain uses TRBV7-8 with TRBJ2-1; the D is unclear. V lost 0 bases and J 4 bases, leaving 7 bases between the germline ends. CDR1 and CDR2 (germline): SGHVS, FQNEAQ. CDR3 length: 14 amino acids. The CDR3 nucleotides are TGTGCCAGCAGCTTAGCGGGCAGATACAATGAGCAGTTCTTC. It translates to CASSLAGRYNEQFF.

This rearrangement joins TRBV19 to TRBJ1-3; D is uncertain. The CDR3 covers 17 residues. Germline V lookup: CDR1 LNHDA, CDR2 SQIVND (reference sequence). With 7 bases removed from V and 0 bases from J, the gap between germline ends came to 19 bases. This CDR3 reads CASTFTLGGLSGNTIYF. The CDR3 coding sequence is TGTGCCAGTACCTTTACTCTGGGCGGGCTCTCTGGAAACACCATATATTTT.